A selection of T cell receptor beta chains follows, all from one sample in a study of shared clonotypes between healthy human individuals. Only in-frame clones appear in the TCRdb table, and some are missing; sequencing was by immunoSEQ multiplex PCR. The repertoire holds 400,000 or so clones, with 90% to 97% as singletons. The specimen sequenced was memory CD8+ T cells sorted from blood. These receptors were taken from a man aged 25 to 45 in good health. CDR3s include the opening cysteine and the closing phenylalanine or tryptophan. The order of the fields is clone size, D gene, V gene, J gene, CDR3 protein, CDR3 DNA. D genes are given only for firm matches. Some rows mark clone size as missing; the rest say once, few, many or name a class of expanded clone.

once	-	TRBV7-9	TRBJ2-3	CASSLAPLLGTSTDTQYF	TGTGCCAGCAGCTTAGCGCCCCTACTAGGAACTAGCACAGATACGCAGTATTTT
-	TRBD1	TRBV4-2	TRBJ1-5	CASSQDQGAFQPQHF	TGTGCCAGCAGCCAAGATCAGGGGGCGTTTCAGCCCCAGCATTTT
-	-	TRBV28	TRBJ2-5	CASSSASGYQETQYF	TGTGCCAGCAGTTCCGCCTCGGGTTACCAAGAGACCCAGTACTTC
-	-	TRBV10-3	TRBJ1-1	CAISEIDLRLTEAFF	TGTGCCATCAGTGAGATTGATTTACGTCTCACTGAAGCTTTCTTT
-	TRBD1	TRBV6-1	TRBJ2-7	CASSVITGGEQYF	TGTGCCAGCAGTGTAATCACAGGGGGCGAGCAGTACTTC
-	TRBD2	TRBV30	TRBJ2-7	CAWSPPAGDFEQYF	TGTGCCTGGAGTCCCCCAGCGGGAGACTTCGAGCAGTACTTC
-	-	TRBV30	TRBJ1-5	CAWSVRGYGNQPQHF	TGTGCCTGGAGTGTAAGGGGTTATGGCAATCAGCCCCAGCATTTT
-	TRBD2	TRBV5-4	TRBJ2-5	CASSTGLAGGETQYF	TGTGCCAGCAGCACCGGACTAGCGGGAGGCGAGACCCAGTACTTC
once	-	TRBV2	TRBJ1-2	CASSAGRQGNYGYTF	TGTGCCAGCAGTGCTGGAAGGCAAGGGAACTATGGCTACACCTTC
-	-	TRBV4-2	TRBJ2-6	CASSLGRSTDSGANVLTF	TGTGCCAGCAGCCTTGGGAGAAGCACCGACTCTGGGGCCAACGTCCTGACTTTC
-	TRBD1	TRBV14	TRBJ2-2	CASSQGTGGWGTGELFF	TGTGCCAGCAGCCAAGGTACAGGGGGCTGGGGCACCGGGGAGCTGTTTTTT
-	TRBD2	TRBV5-4	TRBJ2-2	CASSPGTSGTDGELFF	TGTGCCAGCAGCCCAGGGACTAGCGGGACGGACGGGGAGCTGTTTTTT
-	TRBD1	TRBV6-1	TRBJ2-5	CASSGFGTGETQYF	TGTGCCAGCAGTGGGTTCGGGACAGGAGAGACCCAGTACTTC
-	TRBD2	TRBV10-3	TRBJ2-1	CAISVLAGGSTNEQFF	TGTGCCATCAGTGTACTAGCTGGCGGGAGCACAAATGAGCAGTTCTTC
-	TRBD1	TRBV11-3	TRBJ1-1	CASSFLHRGEAFF	TGTGCCAGCAGCTTTCTACACAGGGGTGAGGCTTTCTTT
-	-	TRBV30	TRBJ2-2	CAWSVSWGELFF	TGTGCCTGGAGTGTCTCCTGGGGGGAGCTGTTTTTT
-	-	TRBV15	TRBJ2-6	CATSRDNSGANVLTF	TGTGCCACCAGCAGGGACAACTCTGGGGCCAACGTCCTGACTTTC
-	-	TRBV7-3	TRBJ2-1	CASSLTGSRNHNEQFF	TGTGCCAGCAGCTTAACCGGCTCGCGCAACCACAATGAGCAGTTCTTC
-	-	TRBV4-2	TRBJ2-1	CASSQLSLREIYNEQFF	TGTGCCAGCAGCCAACTCTCACTGCGGGAAATCTACAATGAGCAGTTCTTC
-	-	TRBV4-1	TRBJ2-3	CASSRKLLSGSSTDTQYF	TGCGCCAGCAGCCGGAAGCTGCTCTCTGGTAGTAGCACAGATACGCAGTATTTT
-	-	TRBV11-2	TRBJ2-1	CASSLGVRSSAYNEQFF	TGTGCCAGCAGTCTAGGGGTCAGATCTAGCGCTTACAATGAGCAGTTCTTC
-	TRBD2	TRBV10-3	TRBJ2-1	CAISDPTSGSGSGYNEQFF	TGTGCCATCAGTGACCCGACTAGCGGGAGTGGGTCGGGCTACAATGAGCAGTTCTTC
-	TRBD1	TRBV6-1	TRBJ1-5	CASRPTGGGGQPQHF	TGTGCCAGCAGGCCGACAGGGGGCGGGGGTCAGCCCCAGCATTTT
-	-	TRBV10-3	TRBJ2-3	CAISEISDILSTDTQYF	TGTGCCATCAGTGAGATTTCGGATATACTTAGCACAGATACGCAGTATTTT
-	-	TRBV29-1	TRBJ2-2	CSDRTGSGELFF	TGCAGCGACCGGACCGGTTCCGGGGAGCTGTTTTTT
-	-	TRBV7-9	TRBJ2-1	CASSPTRYNEQFF	TGTGCCAGCAGCCCTACTAGATACAATGAGCAGTTCTTC
-	-	TRBV6-5	TRBJ1-1	CASRPNLNTEAFF	TGTGCCAGCAGGCCCAACTTGAACACTGAAGCTTTCTTT
-	-	TRBV5-1	TRBJ2-3	CASSLVWGSTDTQYF	TGCGCCAGCAGCTTGGTCTGGGGAAGCACAGATACGCAGTATTTT
once	TRBD1	TRBV19	TRBJ2-1	CASNFGDSSYNEQFF	TGTGCCAGTAACTTCGGGGACAGCTCCTACAATGAGCAGTTCTTC
-	TRBD1	TRBV6-5	TRBJ1-2	CASRQGMDYGYTF	TGTGCCAGCAGACAGGGGATGGACTATGGCTACACCTTC
-	-	TRBV10-3	TRBJ2-2	CAIGSSANTGELFF	TGTGCCATCGGGTCCAGCGCGAACACCGGGGAGCTGTTTTTT
-	-	TRBV30	TRBJ2-7	CAWRDVYEQYF	TGTGCCTGGAGGGACGTCTACGAGCAGTACTTC
-	-	TRBV19	TRBJ2-1	CASSRAGGPNEQFF	TGTGCCAGTAGTCGCGCTGGGGGGCCCAATGAGCAGTTCTTC
-	-	TRBV10-3	TRBJ2-5	CAISESNGETQYF	TGTGCCATCAGTGAGTCGAACGGGGAGACCCAGTACTTC
once	-	TRBV28	TRBJ1-2	CASSLGGRNYGYTF	TGTGCCAGCAGTCTTGGAGGACGGAACTATGGCTACACCTTC
-	-	TRBV27	TRBJ2-4	CASSHSGLLAKNIQYF	TGTGCCAGCAGTCACTCGGGACTTCTAGCCAAAAACATTCAGTACTTC
-	-	TRBV12-5	TRBJ2-1	CASAESRLDWSSYNEQFF	TGTGCTAGTGCTGAGTCCAGACTGGACTGGAGCTCCTACAATGAGCAGTTCTTC
once	-	TRBV2	TRBJ2-7	CASRPTSNNEQYF	TGTGCCAGCAGACCGACTAGTAACAACGAGCAGTACTTC
-	-	TRBV10-3	TRBJ2-5	CAISGGETQYF	TGTGCCATCAGTGGAGGAGAGACCCAGTACTTC
-	-	TRBV27	TRBJ1-1	CASRTGGNTEAFF	TGTGCCAGCAGGACGGGGGGGAACACTGAAGCTTTCTTT
-	-	TRBV20-1	TRBJ1-1	CSAHGTEAFF	TGCAGTGCCCATGGTACTGAAGCTTTCTTT
-	-	TRBV18	TRBJ2-1	CASSPSVAEYNEQFF	TGTGCCAGCTCACCATCGGTGGCGGAATACAATGAGCAGTTCTTC
-	-	TRBV28	TRBJ2-1	CASSPRSQQFF	TGTGCCAGCAGCCCCCGCAGCCAGCAGTTCTTC
-	TRBD1	TRBV7-3	TRBJ1-3	CASSLTGGRGNTIYF	TGTGCCAGCAGCTTGACAGGGGGCAGAGGAAACACCATATATTTT
-	-	TRBV2	TRBJ2-5	CASSPDITGTQYF	TGTGCCAGCAGCCCGGATATAACAGGGACCCAGTACTTC
-	-	TRBV18	TRBJ1-2	CASSPGLQGVGYGYTF	TGTGCCAGCTCACCCGGGCTGCAGGGAGTCGGCTATGGCTACACCTTC
-	-	TRBV30	TRBJ1-5	CAWSVGAYSNQPQHF	TGTGCCTGGAGCGTAGGGGCGTATAGCAATCAGCCCCAGCATTTT
-	TRBD1	TRBV28	TRBJ2-7	CASSADRGSYEQYF	TGTGCCAGCAGTGCGGACAGGGGCTCCTACGAGCAGTACTTC
-	TRBD2	TRBV4-1	TRBJ2-7	CASSQDYPSGRKYF	TGCGCCAGCAGCCAAGATTATCCTAGCGGGAGGAAGTACTTC
-	-	TRBV11-2	TRBJ2-2	CASSLGGLGTGELFF	TGTGCCAGCAGCTTAGGGGGGTTGGGCACCGGGGAGCTGTTTTTT